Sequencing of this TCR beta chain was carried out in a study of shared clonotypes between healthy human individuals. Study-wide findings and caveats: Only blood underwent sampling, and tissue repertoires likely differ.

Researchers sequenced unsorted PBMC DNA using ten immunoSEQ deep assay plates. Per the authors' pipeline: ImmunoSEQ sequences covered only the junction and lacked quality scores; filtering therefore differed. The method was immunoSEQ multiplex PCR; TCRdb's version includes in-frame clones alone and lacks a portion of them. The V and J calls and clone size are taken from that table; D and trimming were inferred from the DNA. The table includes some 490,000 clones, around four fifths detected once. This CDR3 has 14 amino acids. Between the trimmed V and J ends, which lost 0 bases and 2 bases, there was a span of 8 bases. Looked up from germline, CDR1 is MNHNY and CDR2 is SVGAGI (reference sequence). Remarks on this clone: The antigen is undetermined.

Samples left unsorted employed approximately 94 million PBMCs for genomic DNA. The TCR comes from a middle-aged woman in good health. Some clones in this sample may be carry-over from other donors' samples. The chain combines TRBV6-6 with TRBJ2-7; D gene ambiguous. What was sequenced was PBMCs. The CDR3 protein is CASSYSVGPYEQYF. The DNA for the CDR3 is TGTGCCAGCAGTTACTCAGTAGGCCCCTACGAGCAGTACTTC.